The 4 T cell receptor beta chains below all came from one sample that was sequenced in a study of T cell changes during pregnancy in multiple sclerosis. The protocol was immunoSEQ multiplex PCR, while the TCRdb copy is restricted to in-frame clones and leaves out a portion. The sample records 65,000 to 80,000 clones, roughly 92% being singletons. Source: CD4+ T cells from peripheral blood mononuclear cells, taken before pregnancy. These TCRs come from a female donor with multiple sclerosis, enrolled in a pregnancy study.

Here the CDR3 reads CASSPNPGTGTYGYTF. The CDR3 bases are TGCGCCAGCAGCCCTAACCCCGGGACAGGGACTTATGGCTACACCTTC. V and J are TRBV5-1 and TRBJ1-2; 9 bases map to TRBD1. The CDR3 extends over 16 amino acids. V was clipped by 4 bases and J by 5 bases; unmatched bases: 12. Germline V gene sequence: CDR1 SGHRS, CDR2 YFSETQ.

The sample holds a few counts of this clone. The chain couples TRBV30 to TRBJ1-1, with 8 bases matching TRBD1. CDR1 and CDR2 (germline): GTSNPN, SVGIG (reference sequence). The CDR3 contains 15 residues. V lost 3 bases to trimming and J lost 1 base; unmatched junction nucleotides: 7. CDR3 in amino acids: CAWRGTGTGNTEAFF. CDR3 sequence (DNA): TGTGCCTGGAGAGGAACCGGGACAGGGAACACTGAAGCTTTCTTT.

DNA for the CDR3: TGTGCCAGTAGTCCCTTTACTGCGGGACCTCTTCGCGCGAACACCGGGGAGCTGTTTTTT. This gives the protein CASSPFTAGPLRANTGELFF. The chain uses TRBV19 and TRBJ2-2; weak D call: TRBD2 (6 bases). The CDR3 length is 20 residues. Germline CDR1 LNHDA, CDR2 SQIVND (reference sequence). Trimming left V 5 bases short and J 0 bases short, with 25 bases between.

The chain couples TRBV30 to TRBJ1-5; 7 nucleotides agree with TRBD1. J was trimmed by 5 bases and V by 0 bases; bases with no gene match: 10. The CDR3 loop spans 16 amino acids. The germline V gene has CDR1 GTSNPN and CDR2 SVGIG (reference sequence). In DNA form, the CDR3 reads TGTGCCTGGAGTGTAGGGGGCAGGGGGAGTGATCAGCCCCAGCATTTT. This gives the protein CAWSVGGRGSDQPQHF.